Following are 21 T cell receptor beta chains from one sample sequenced in a study of shared clonotypes between healthy human individuals. Here immunoSEQ multiplex PCR was the method, and the copy in TCRdb shows in-frame clones only, minus some. The sample lists some 1 million clones; approximately 70% were seen once. Sequencing was performed on memory CD4+ T cells sorted from blood. Noted subset: CD45RA-negative fraction. These receptors were collected from a man between 18 and 35 years old in good health.

The chain uses TRBV18 and TRBJ2-7; D perhaps matches TRBD1 (5 bases). The CDR3 consists of 13 residues. Trimming stripped 4 bases from V and 5 bases from J, with 12 bases between. The germline gives CDR1 KGHSH, CDR2 LQKENI. The CDR3 is CASSQRQGDEQYF. Written as DNA, the CDR3 is TGTGCCAGCTCACAACGGCAGGGCGACGAGCAGTACTTC.

This clone was picked up one time. The chain joins TRBV7-9 to TRBJ2-2; no reliable D call. Germline CDR1 is SEHNR and CDR2 is FQNEAQ (reference sequence). The CDR3 sequence is 14 residues long. V gave up 9 bases and J gave up 0 bases, with 11 bases separating them. CDR3 in amino acids: CASTRTANTGELFF. The CDR3 DNA reads TGTGCCAGTACACGTACGGCGAACACCGGGGAGCTGTTTTTT.

CDR3 bases: TGTGCCAGCAGCTTTGGTAGGAGGGAATACGAGCAGTACTTC. Protein sequence: CASSFGRREYEQYF. This sequence joins TRBV11-2 and TRBJ2-7; a possible D gene is TRBD2 (6 bases). Germline values: CDR1 SGHAT, CDR2 FQNNGV. V was cut by 3 bases and J by 4 bases, with 13 bases left in between. This CDR3 has 14 residues.

This chain uses TRBV6-5 with TRBJ2-3; no definite D call. The germline V and J ends were trimmed by 6 bases and 1 base, with 14 bases remaining between them. Germline V CDR1 and CDR2: MNHEY, SVGAGI. This CDR3 is built from 15 residues. The CDR3 loop reads CASSKWGVGTDTQYF. The CDR3 DNA sequence: TGTGCCAGCAGCAAGTGGGGTGTTGGCACAGATACGCAGTATTTT.

This chain connects TRBV25-1 to TRBJ2-1, with TRBD1 identical over 10 bases. Germline assignment: CDR1 MGHDK and CDR2 SYGVNS. V was pared by 5 bases and J by 7 bases, with 5 bases of the junction left unmatched. The CDR3 contains 14 residues. The CDR3 loop reads CASSTRQGANEQFF. The CDR3 nucleotides are TGTGCCAGCAGTACCAGACAGGGGGCGAATGAGCAGTTCTTC.

J is TRBJ1-4 and V is TRBV4-3, with no clear D. V lost 2 bases and J lost 8, with 9 bases in between. The CDR3 length is 13 residues. Germline lookup yields CDR1 LGHNA and CDR2 YSLEER. The CDR3 nucleotides read TGCGCCAGCAGCCAAAACGTATGGGAAAAACTGTTTTTT. Translation gives CASSQNVWEKLFF.

V and J are TRBV6-5 and TRBJ2-7, with D perhaps matching TRBD1 (6 bases). V was trimmed by 6 bases and J by 5 bases, leaving 11 bases between them. The germline gives CDR1 MNHEY, CDR2 SVGAGI. There are 12 residues in the CDR3. CDR3 region: CASSLQGHEQYF. The CDR3 DNA reads as TGTGCCAGCAGCCTGCAGGGGCACGAGCAGTACTTC.

V gene TRBV2 combines with J gene TRBJ2-3, with 9 bases fitting TRBD1. V shed 3 bases and J 5 bases; nucleotides not matched to a gene: 0. This CDR3 comprises 13 residues. Looked up from germline, CDR1 is SNHLY and CDR2 is FYNNEI. The CDR3 DNA reads as TGTGCCAGCAGTGAGGACAGGGGAGATACGCAGTATTTT. As protein: CASSEDRGDTQYF.

This sequence joins TRBV10-3 and TRBJ1-4; D may be TRBD1 (5 bases). V gave up 0 bases and J gave up 8 bases, with 10 bases separating them. Germline CDR1 is ENHRY and CDR2 is SYGVKD. CDR3 size: 14 residues. Here the CDR3 reads CAISESGPGEKLFF. The CDR3 bases are TGTGCCATCAGTGAGTCGGGACCGGGAGAAAAACTGTTTTTT.

The J gene is TRBJ2-7, the V gene TRBV18, with TRBD2 matching 8 bases. Germline lookup yields CDR1 KGHSH and CDR2 LQKENI. V lost 5 bases and J lost 7; bases outside the gene matches: 13. The CDR3 contains 15 residues. CDR3 sequence reads: CASSSGLALPGEQYF. CDR3 sequence (DNA): TGTGCCAGCTCATCCGGACTAGCCCTACCGGGGGAGCAGTACTTC.

The chain uses TRBV9 and TRBJ2-1; D remains ambiguous. Germline V gene sequence: CDR1 SGDLS, CDR2 YYNGEE. The CDR3 is made up of 14 amino acids. V lost 4 bases and J lost 5, with 13 bases in between. For the CDR3, the DNA is TGTGCCAGCAGCCTCAGTGCGGCAGACAATGAGCAGTTCTTC. It codes for CASSLSAADNEQFF.

The chain joins TRBV7-2 to TRBJ2-7; tentative D call: TRBD1 (6 bases). This CDR3 is 13 amino acids long. The V and J ends lost 4 bases and 7 bases respectively, with 14 bases between them. Germline V gives CDR1 SGHTA, CDR2 FQGNSA. The CDR3 DNA sequence: TGTGCCAGCAGCTGGACACAGGGTGGGGAGCAGTACTTC. Translating it yields CASSWTQGGEQYF. Combining the CDR3 with reference TRBV7-2 and TRBJ2-7 gives the whole variable domain GAGVSQSPSNKVTEKGKDVELRCDPISGHTALYWYRQSLGQGLEFLIYFQGNSAPDKSGLPSDRFSAERTGGSVSTLTIQRTQQEDSAVYLCASSWTQGGEQYFGPGTRLTVT.

The chain joins TRBV28 to TRBJ1-2; TRBD1 aligns across 7 bases. Germline V gene data show CDR1 as MDHEN and CDR2 as SYDVKM. There are 14 residues in the CDR3. After removal of 6 bases from V and 6 bases from J, the junction contained 10 bases not matched to a gene. CDR3 sequence: CASRPTDRADGYTF. CDR3 DNA sequence: TGTGCCAGCAGACCCACCGACAGGGCAGATGGCTACACCTTC.

For the CDR3, the DNA is TGTGCCAGCGGCCTAGCGGGGATTCTCCAAGAGACCCAGTACTTC. This encodes CASGLAGILQETQYF. The genes are TRBV11-2 and TRBJ2-5, with 9 bases aligning to TRBD2. CDR3 size: 15 residues. CDR1 and CDR2 (germline): SGHAT, FQNNGV. J was trimmed by 1 base and V by 8 bases; bases with no gene match: 8.

Turning to this clone: The same CDR3 can be traced to other DNA sequences in this sample. The chain links TRBV14 to TRBJ2-3, with D perhaps assigned TRBD1 or TRBD2 (6 bases each). V was shortened by 5 bases and J by 0 bases, with 9 bases between the two germline ends. This CDR3 has 14 amino acids. CDR1 is SGHDN and CDR2 is FVKESK in the germline V gene. The CDR3 sequence: CASSRGASTDTQYF. As DNA, the CDR3 is TGTGCCAGCAGCAGGGGGGCGAGCACAGATACGCAGTATTTT.

This chain links TRBV9 with TRBJ2-2; TRBD2 matches at 9 bases. J lost 2 bases, V lost 7 bases, and 6 bases had no gene match. CDR3 size: 15 residues. Per germline, CDR1 SGDLS and CDR2 YYNGEE. CDR3 nucleotides: TGTGCCAGCGGACGACTAGCGGCTAACACCGGGGAGCTGTTTTTT. Encoded protein: CASGRLAANTGELFF.

The genes are TRBV7-9 and TRBJ2-2, with 10 bases matching TRBD2. Unmatched junction bases numbered 9, after V lost 4 bases and J lost 4 bases. Germline V gene data show CDR1 as SEHNR and CDR2 as FQNEAQ (reference sequence). This CDR3 spans 17 amino acids. CDR3 amino acids: CASSSSGGARGTGELFF. The CDR3 nucleotides read TGTGCCAGCAGCTCCAGCGGGGGGGCCCGGGGCACCGGGGAGCTGTTTTTT.

The chain joins TRBV14 to TRBJ2-1; 9 bases match TRBD2. Trimming took 0 bases from V and 11 from J; bases not matched to a gene: 8. The CDR3 extends over 15 amino acids. Germline CDR1 reads SGHDN; CDR2 reads FVKESK. The CDR3 protein is CASSQERLAGYKQFF. As DNA, the CDR3 is TGTGCCAGCAGCCAAGAACGGCTAGCGGGATACAAGCAGTTCTTC. Variable domain in full (rest from reference TRBV14 and TRBJ2-1): EAGVTQFPSHSVIEKGQTVTLRCDPISGHDNLYWYRRVMGKEIKFLLHFVKESKQDESGMPNNRFLAERTGGTYSTLKVQPAELEDSGVYFCASSQERLAGYKQFFGPGTRLTVL.

A remark on this clone: The sample carries other DNA sequences with the same CDR3. The chain joins TRBV7-8 to TRBJ1-5; TRBD1 agrees at 8 bases. The germline gives CDR1 SGHVS, CDR2 FQNEAQ. The CDR3 length is 15 residues. Unmatched junction bases numbered 4, after V lost 0 bases and J lost 6 bases. CDR3: CASSLASGGRQPQHF. In DNA, the CDR3 is TGTGCCAGCAGCTTAGCTTCAGGGGGCCGTCAGCCCCAGCATTTT.

Turning to this clone: Other DNA variants within this sample encode the same CDR3. The chain employs TRBV5-1 and TRBJ2-7, with 9 bases that match TRBD1. The CDR3 extends over 14 amino acids. V gave up 3 bases and J gave up 2 bases; unmatched junction bases: 3. CDR1 and CDR2 from the germline V gene are SGHRS and YFSETQ. CDR3 sequence: CASSSTGGPYEQYF. The CDR3 DNA sequence: TGCGCCAGCAGCTCTACAGGGGGCCCCTACGAGCAGTACTTC.

V gene TRBV6-5 combines with J gene TRBJ2-7; the D gene is possibly TRBD1 (6 bases). Trimming left V 11 bases short and J 6 bases short, with 20 bases between. Germline V CDR1 and CDR2: MNHEY, SVGAGI. CDR3 length: 13 amino acids. The CDR3 coding sequence is TGTGCCTCTCATCGAACAGGGTCCGTCGAGCAGTACTTC. Translation: CASHRTGSVEQYF.